This T cell receptor (beta chain) was sequenced during a study of T cells in Graves' hyperthyroidism and ophthalmopathy. Per germline, CDR1 LGHNA and CDR2 YNFKEQ. The CDR3 spans 16 residues. Trimming took off 0 bases at V and 2 bases at J, with 14 bases between the two ends. Amplified TCR beta CDR3 regions derived from RNA transcripts. Carried out on the TCR CDR3, a first-round RT-PCR used the HTBI primer set. TCRdb redid the calling of the multiplex PCR reads with MiXCR, one entry per CDR3 protein. Found here are about 300,000 distinct CDR3 sequences, less than 30% of them singletons; the top ten hold approximately 25%. This clonotype was seen at least ten times.

This chain joins TRBV4-2 and TRBJ2-7; D not certain. The source material was blood. The clonotype originates from a man aged 40-50 years with Graves' hyperthyroidism that later progressed to Graves' ophthalmopathy. CDR3 amino acids: CASSQEWLLNAYEQYF. The CDR3 nucleotides are TGTGCCAGCAGCCAAGAGTGGCTCCTAAACGCCTACGAGCAGTACTTC.